This TCR beta chain was retrieved from a study of beta chain features in type 1 diabetes. Expressed TCRB transcripts were sequenced after all isolated RNA was converted to cDNA. TCRdb's copy holds only in-frame clones and misses some; the assay was immunoSEQ multiplex PCR. The sample lists about 360,000 clones, about 12% occurring once. The table lists this clone with a few counts. Other nucleotide sequences from this sample produce the same CDR3. This CDR3 is built from 14 residues. Germline lookup yields CDR1 SQVTM and CDR2 ANQGSEA. The germline V and J ends were trimmed by 1 base and 1 base, with 5 bases remaining between them.

This TCR was sampled from a man between 18 and 29 years old in good health. This rearrangement joins TRBV29-1 to TRBJ2-6; a possible D gene is TRBD2 (5 bases). Input material: naive CD4+ T cells from blood. In DNA, the CDR3 is TGCAGCGTTGAAGGCGGGTCTGGGGCCAACGTCCTGACTTTC. Residues: CSVEGGSGANVLTF.